Shown below are 22 T cell receptor beta chains from a single sample sequenced in a study of shared clonotypes between healthy human individuals. This table comes from immunoSEQ multiplex PCR, and its TCRdb copy is limited to in-frame clones, with some not included. The sample includes about 700,000 clones, approximately 90% of them seen just once. Selected positively for CCR7 and CD45RO-negative, naive CD8 cells excluded terminally differentiated effector memory CD45RA+ cells. Material: naive CD8+ T cells sorted from blood. These TCRs come from a man aged 25-40 years in good health.

The chain links TRBV10-2 to TRBJ2-1; D tentatively reads TRBD1 or TRBD2 (6 bases each). The length of the CDR3 is 12 residues. The germline CDR1 and CDR2 sequences are WSHSY and SAAADI. Between the trimmed V and J ends, which lost 4 bases and 7 bases, there was a span of 8 bases. The chain's CDR3 is CASSVGGNEQFF. DNA of the CDR3: TGCGCCAGCAGTGTAGGGGGGAATGAGCAGTTCTTC.

The V and J genes are TRBV27 and TRBJ1-1; D uncertain. The CDR3 extends over 14 amino acids. V lost 5 bases, J lost 1 base, and 11 bases lay in between. Germline lookup yields CDR1 MNHEY and CDR2 SMNVEV (reference sequence). Here the CDR3 reads CASSPPSGNTEAFF. The CDR3 nucleotides read TGTGCCAGCAGTCCACCCTCGGGGAACACTGAAGCTTTCTTT.

This chain connects TRBV5-5 to TRBJ2-7; a possible D gene is TRBD2 (6 bases). This CDR3 spans 15 amino acids. Germline CDR1 is SGHKS and CDR2 is YYEKEE (reference sequence). Trimming cost V 4 bases and J 3 bases, with 17 bases left between them. The CDR3 loop reads CASSRPSGGVYEQYF. As DNA, the CDR3 is TGTGCCAGCAGCCGACCATCAGGCGGGGTCTACGAGCAGTACTTC. The variable domain in full, completed from reference TRBV5-5 and TRBJ2-7, reads DAGVTQSPTHLIKTRGQQVTLRCSPISGHKSVSWYQQVLGQGPQFIFQYYEKEERGRGNFPDRFSARQFPNYSSELNVNALLLGDSALYLCASSRPSGGVYEQYFGPGTRLTVT.

The J gene is TRBJ2-1, the V gene TRBV4-3, with no clear D. The CDR3 consists of 16 residues. Per germline, CDR1 LGHNA and CDR2 YSLEER. Trimming left V 1 base short and J 0 bases short, with 10 bases between. CDR3 region: CASSQVWPDSYNEQFF. The CDR3 bases are TGCGCCAGCAGCCAAGTCTGGCCAGACTCCTACAATGAGCAGTTCTTC.

This chain uses TRBV28 with TRBJ1-5, with D unclear. The CDR3 runs to 14 residues. Germline CDR1 MDHEN, CDR2 SYDVKM. Trimming took 6 bases from V and 5 from J, leaving 14 bases between them. CDR3 sequence reads: CASSPAGPYQPQHF. The CDR3 DNA follows: TGTGCCAGCAGCCCGGCGGGTCCTTATCAGCCCCAGCATTTT.

The chain is built from TRBV7-6 and TRBJ1-1; possible D gene TRBD1, 5 bases. CDR1 SGHVS and CDR2 FNYEAQ come from the germline V gene. V was clipped by 4 bases and J by 8 bases, with 17 bases between them. The CDR3 extends over 14 amino acids. The CDR3 protein is CASSYRSRDGEAFF. CDR3 DNA: TGTGCCAGCAGCTACCGGTCGCGGGACGGAGAAGCTTTCTTT.

This sequence joins TRBV25-1 and TRBJ2-1; 10 nucleotides agree with TRBD2. The V gene's germline CDR1 is MGHDK and CDR2 SYGVNS. This CDR3 contains 16 residues. After removal of 6 bases from V and 4 bases from J, the junction contained 9 bases not matched to a gene. The CDR3 here is CASRGSGRAGYNEQFF. The CDR3 DNA sequence: TGTGCCAGCAGAGGGAGCGGGAGGGCGGGATACAATGAGCAGTTCTTC.

V is TRBV9 and J is TRBJ2-2; the D is unclear. Trimming cost V 2 bases and J 3 bases, with 8 bases left between them. The germline CDR1 and CDR2 sequences are SGDLS and YYNGEE. This CDR3 has 14 amino acids. In DNA, the CDR3 is TGTGCCAGCAGCGTCGGGTTTGACACCGGGGAGCTGTTTTTT. This codes for CASSVGFDTGELFF.

Worth noting for this clone: This sample includes further DNA sequences coding for the same CDR3. The V and J genes are TRBV29-1 and TRBJ2-7; D is unresolved. V dropped 4 bases and J dropped 6 bases, with 10 bases sitting between them. The germline V gene encodes CDR1 SQVTM and CDR2 ANQGSEA. The length of the CDR3 is 11 residues. This CDR3 reads CSVVWGREQYF. CDR3 in DNA: TGCAGCGTTGTTTGGGGTCGCGAGCAGTACTTC.

The V gene is TRBV6-4, the J gene TRBJ2-1, with 7 bases aligning to TRBD2. This CDR3 spans 16 amino acids. In germline, CDR1 is MRHNA, CDR2 SNTAGT. With 2 bases clipped from V and 3 bases from J, the junction kept 7 bases outside the gene matches. The CDR3 sequence: CASSDQSGAGYNEQFF. The CDR3 nucleotides read TGTGCCAGCAGTGACCAAAGCGGGGCGGGCTACAATGAGCAGTTCTTC.

This clone appeared a single time. The chain combines TRBV7-9 with TRBJ2-7; D is unclear. Trimming shortened V by 5 bases and J by 0 bases, and 14 bases separated the two germline ends. The CDR3 has 15 amino acids. Germline lookup yields CDR1 SEHNR and CDR2 FQNEAQ (reference sequence). The CDR3 loop is CASSRPRRSSYEQYF. In nucleotides, the CDR3 is TGTGCCAGCAGCCGCCCGCGAAGGTCCTCCTACGAGCAGTACTTC.

J is TRBJ2-7 and V is TRBV19; a weak D match, TRBD2 (6 bases). This CDR3 comprises 13 residues. Between the trimmed V and J ends, which lost 5 bases and 7 bases, there was a span of 15 bases. Germline assignment: CDR1 LNHDA and CDR2 SQIVND (reference sequence). CDR3 bases: TGTGCCAGTAGTCTTGGACTACGATGGGAGCAGTACTTC. It encodes CASSLGLRWEQYF.

The CDR3 region has the DNA TGTGCCAGCAGCGTAGTTCCTAGCGGGGTCTGGTACGAGCAGTACTTC. It is translated as CASSVVPSGVWYEQYF. The V gene is TRBV9, the J gene TRBJ2-7, with TRBD2 identical over 9 bases. V shed 0 bases and J 4 bases; nucleotides not matched to a gene: 8. The germline V gene has CDR1 SGDLS and CDR2 YYNGEE. This CDR3 region has 16 residues.

CDR3 sequence: CASSDRVEQFF. The CDR3 bases are TGTGCCAGCAGTGACAGGGTGGAGCAGTTCTTC. The rearrangement links TRBV6-5 to TRBJ2-1, with 7 positions matching TRBD1. Germline V gene sequence: CDR1 MNHEY, CDR2 SVGAGI. Trimming removed 5 bases from V and 10 bases from J; junction bases left unmatched: 2. The CDR3 is 11 residues long.

The rearrangement joins TRBV27 to TRBJ1-1, with 9 nucleotides matching TRBD1. There are 16 residues in the CDR3. The germline CDR1 and CDR2 sequences are MNHEY and SMNVEV (reference sequence). The trim removed 6 bases at V and 0 bases at J, leaving 8 bases unmatched. The CDR3 loop reads CASSDSGTGMNTEAFF. In nucleotides, the CDR3 is TGTGCCAGCAGCGACTCCGGGACAGGGATGAACACTGAAGCTTTCTTT.

This chain links TRBV21-1 with TRBJ1-3; TRBD1 is the table's D call, not checked against the DNA. TRBV21-1 is a pseudogene segment. This CDR3 region has 15 residues. CDR3 DNA: TGTGCCAGCCGACAGGGAACAAACTCTGGAAACACCATATATTTT. Its protein is CASRQGTNSGNTIYF.

The rearrangement joins TRBV7-2 to TRBJ2-3, with D perhaps matching TRBD1 or TRBD2 (5 bases each). Germline V gene data show CDR1 as SGHTA and CDR2 as FQGNSA. Trimming cost V 2 bases and J 1 base, with 16 bases left between them. The CDR3 loop spans 17 amino acids. CDR3 residues: CASSLRAQRGGTDTQYF. CDR3 nucleotide sequence: TGTGCCAGCAGCTTAAGAGCGCAAAGGGGAGGCACAGATACGCAGTATTTT.

The DNA of the CDR3 is TGTGCCAGCAGCCAAGCTAGAGGGGCGACCTACGAGCAGTACTTC. Translated: CASSQARGATYEQYF. The chain joins TRBV7-8 to TRBJ2-7; D could derive from TRBD1 or TRBD2 (5 bases each). The CDR3 is 15 amino acids. Germline CDR1 reads SGHVS; CDR2 reads FQNEAQ. V lost 5 bases and J lost 2, with 16 bases in between.

The chain recombines TRBV27 with TRBJ2-7; TRBD2 is a possible D gene (6 bases). Trimming pared 3 bases from V and 6 bases from J, leaving 12 bases between. Germline V lookup: CDR1 MNHEY, CDR2 SMNVEV (reference sequence). This CDR3 is 13 amino acids long. The CDR3 here is CASSLGGSSEQYF. CDR3 DNA: TGTGCCAGCAGTTTGGGAGGTTCCAGCGAGCAGTACTTC.

This chain joins TRBV6-5 and TRBJ1-1; D gene ambiguous. Trimming left V 5 bases short and J 8 bases short, with 12 bases between. CDR3 size: 12 residues. Germline CDR1 and CDR2: MNHEY and SVGAGI. CDR3 in DNA: TGTGCCAGCAGTAACCCACGTGACGAAGCTTTCTTT. This sequence encodes CASSNPRDEAFF.

This CDR3 reads CASSVGETYEQYF. The CDR3 DNA reads TGCGCCAGCAGTGTCGGGGAAACCTACGAGCAGTACTTC. The V call is TRBV10-2, the J call TRBJ2-7; weak D call: TRBD2 (5 bases). In germline, CDR1 is WSHSY, CDR2 SAAADI. V was clipped by 4 bases and J by 2 bases, with 9 bases between them. The CDR3 spans 13 residues.

The chain has TRBV19 and TRBJ1-2; no firm D call. The germline V gene encodes CDR1 LNHDA and CDR2 SQIVND (reference sequence). CDR3 length: 11 amino acids. The V end lost 9 bases, the J end lost 2 bases, and 7 bases lay between the germline ends. The CDR3 protein is CASRVNYGYTF. In nucleotides, the CDR3 is TGTGCCAGCCGAGTGAACTATGGCTACACCTTC.